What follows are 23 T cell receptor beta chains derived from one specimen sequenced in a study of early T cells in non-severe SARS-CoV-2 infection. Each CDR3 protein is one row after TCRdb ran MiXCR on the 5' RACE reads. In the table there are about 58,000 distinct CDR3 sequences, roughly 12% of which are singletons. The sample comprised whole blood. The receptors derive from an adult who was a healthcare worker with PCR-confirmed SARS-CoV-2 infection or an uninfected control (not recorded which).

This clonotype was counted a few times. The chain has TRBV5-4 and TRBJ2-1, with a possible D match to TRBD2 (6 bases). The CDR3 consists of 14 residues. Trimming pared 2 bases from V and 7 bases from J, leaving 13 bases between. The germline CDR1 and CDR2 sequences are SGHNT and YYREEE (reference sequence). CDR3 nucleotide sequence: TGTGCCAGCAGCTTTAAGCGGGCGGGAAATGAGCAGTTCTTC. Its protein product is CASSFKRAGNEQFF.

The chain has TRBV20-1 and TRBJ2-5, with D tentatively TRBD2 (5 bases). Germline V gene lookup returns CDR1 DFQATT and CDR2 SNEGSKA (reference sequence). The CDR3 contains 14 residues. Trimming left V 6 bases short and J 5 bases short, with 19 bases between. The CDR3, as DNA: TGCAGTGCCCTTAAGACTCAAGAGGGCGAGACCCAGTACTTC. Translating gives CSALKTQEGETQYF.

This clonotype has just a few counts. This CDR3 reads CSAMGTGSGNTIYF. The CDR3 coding sequence is TGCAGTGCTATGGGGACAGGATCTGGAAACACCATATATTTT. The chain uses TRBV20-1 and TRBJ1-3; 8 bases fit TRBD1. Looked up from germline, CDR1 is DFQATT and CDR2 is SNEGSKA (reference sequence). J was trimmed by 1 base and V by 4 bases; bases with no gene match: 3. This CDR3 is built from 14 residues.

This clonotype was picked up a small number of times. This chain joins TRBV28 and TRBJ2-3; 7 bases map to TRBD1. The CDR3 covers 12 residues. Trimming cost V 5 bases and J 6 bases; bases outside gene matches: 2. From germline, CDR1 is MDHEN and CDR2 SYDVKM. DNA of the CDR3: TGTGCCAGCAGTACAGGGGCCGATACGCAGTATTTT. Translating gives CASSTGADTQYF.

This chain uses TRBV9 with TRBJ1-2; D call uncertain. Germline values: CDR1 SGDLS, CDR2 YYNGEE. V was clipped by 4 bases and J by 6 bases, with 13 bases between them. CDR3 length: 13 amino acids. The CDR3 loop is CASSSFLTDGYTF. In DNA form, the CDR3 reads TGTGCCAGCAGCTCCTTTCTAACTGATGGCTACACCTTC.

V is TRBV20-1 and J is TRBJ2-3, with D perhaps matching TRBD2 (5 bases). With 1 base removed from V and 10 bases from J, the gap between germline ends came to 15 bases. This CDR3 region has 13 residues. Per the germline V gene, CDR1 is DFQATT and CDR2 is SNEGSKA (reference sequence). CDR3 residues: CSARVERTLAQYF. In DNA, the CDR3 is TGCAGTGCTAGAGTCGAGCGGACTCTAGCGCAGTATTTT.

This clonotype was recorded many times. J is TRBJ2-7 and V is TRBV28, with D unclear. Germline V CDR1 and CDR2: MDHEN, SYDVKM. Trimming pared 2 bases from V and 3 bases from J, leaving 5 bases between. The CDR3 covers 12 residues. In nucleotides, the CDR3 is TGTGCCAGCAGTTTAACCAACTACGAGCAGTACTTC. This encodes CASSLTNYEQYF.

The CDR3 region has the DNA TGCGCCAGCAGCCAAGAGATCAGGGAAAGGACCCAGTACTTC. Protein sequence: CASSQEIRERTQYF. The chain carries TRBV4-1 and TRBJ2-5; D may be TRBD1 (5 bases). Trimming took off 0 bases at V and 7 bases at J, with 12 bases between the two ends. The CDR3 has 14 residues. The V gene's germline CDR1 is MGHRA and CDR2 YSYEKL.

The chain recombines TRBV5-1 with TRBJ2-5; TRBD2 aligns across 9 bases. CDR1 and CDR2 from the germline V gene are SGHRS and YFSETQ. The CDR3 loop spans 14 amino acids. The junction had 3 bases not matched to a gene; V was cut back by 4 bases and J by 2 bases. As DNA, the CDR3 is TGCGCCAGCAGCCCCGGACTAGCGCAAGAGACCCAGTACTTC. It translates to CASSPGLAQETQYF. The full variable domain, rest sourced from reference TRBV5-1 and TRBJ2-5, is KAGVTQTPRYLIKTRGQQVTLSCSPISGHRSVSWYQQTPGQGLQFLFEYFSETQRNKGNFPGRFSGRQFSNSRSEMNVSTLELGDSALYLCASSPGLAQETQYFGPGTRLLVL.

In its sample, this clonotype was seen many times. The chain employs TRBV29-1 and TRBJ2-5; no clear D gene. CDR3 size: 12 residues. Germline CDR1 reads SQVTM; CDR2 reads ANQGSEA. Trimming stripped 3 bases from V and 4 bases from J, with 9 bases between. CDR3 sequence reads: CSVDEQRETQYF. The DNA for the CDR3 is TGCAGCGTTGACGAACAGAGAGAGACCCAGTACTTC.

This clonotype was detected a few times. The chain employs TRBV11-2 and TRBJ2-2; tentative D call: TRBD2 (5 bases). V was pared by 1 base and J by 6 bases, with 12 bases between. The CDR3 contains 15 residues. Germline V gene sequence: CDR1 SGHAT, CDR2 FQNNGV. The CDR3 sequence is CASSLVGGRAGELFF. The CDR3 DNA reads TGTGCCAGCAGCTTAGTTGGAGGACGGGCCGGGGAGCTGTTTTTT.

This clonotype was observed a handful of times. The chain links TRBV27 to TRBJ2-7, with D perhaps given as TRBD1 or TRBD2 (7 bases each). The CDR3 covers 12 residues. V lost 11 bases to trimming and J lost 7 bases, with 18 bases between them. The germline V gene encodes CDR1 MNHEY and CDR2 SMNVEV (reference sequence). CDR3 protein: CAAPGGELEQYF. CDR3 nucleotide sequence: TGTGCCGCCCCAGGGGGGGAATTGGAGCAGTACTTC.

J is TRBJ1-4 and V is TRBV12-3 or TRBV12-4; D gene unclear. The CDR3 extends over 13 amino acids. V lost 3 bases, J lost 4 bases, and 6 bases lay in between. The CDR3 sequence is CASSLRNNEKLFF. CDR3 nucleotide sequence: TGTGCCAGCAGTTTGAGGAATAATGAAAAACTGTTTTTT.

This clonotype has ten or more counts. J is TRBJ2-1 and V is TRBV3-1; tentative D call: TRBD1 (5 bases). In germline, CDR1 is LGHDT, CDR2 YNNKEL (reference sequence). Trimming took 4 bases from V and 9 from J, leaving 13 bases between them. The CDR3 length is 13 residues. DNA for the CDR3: TGTGCCAGCAGCCTCACTGCTAGGGGTGAGCAGTTCTTC. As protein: CASSLTARGEQFF.

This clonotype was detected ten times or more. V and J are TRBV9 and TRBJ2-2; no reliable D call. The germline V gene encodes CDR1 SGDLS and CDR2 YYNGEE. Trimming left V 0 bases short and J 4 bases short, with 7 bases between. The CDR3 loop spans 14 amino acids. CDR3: CASSVEAFTGELFF. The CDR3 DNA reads TGTGCCAGCAGCGTAGAAGCGTTCACCGGGGAGCTGTTTTTT. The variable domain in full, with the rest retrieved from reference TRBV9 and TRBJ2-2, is DSGVTQTPKHLITATGQRVTLRCSPRSGDLSVYWYQQSLDQGLQFLIQYYNGEERAKGNILERFSAQQFPDLHSELNLSSLELGDSALYFCASSVEAFTGELFFGEGSRLTVL.

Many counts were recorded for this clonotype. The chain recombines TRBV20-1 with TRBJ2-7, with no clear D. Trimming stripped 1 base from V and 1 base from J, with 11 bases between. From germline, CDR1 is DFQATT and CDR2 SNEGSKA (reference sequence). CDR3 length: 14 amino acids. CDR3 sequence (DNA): TGCAGTGCTAGAGCTTCTGACTTTTCCTACGAGCAGTACTTC. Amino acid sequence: CSARASDFSYEQYF.

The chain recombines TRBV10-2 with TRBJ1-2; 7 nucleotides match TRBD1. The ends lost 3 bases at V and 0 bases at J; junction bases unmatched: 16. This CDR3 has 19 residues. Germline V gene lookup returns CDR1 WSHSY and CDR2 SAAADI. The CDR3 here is CASSDPPGGVPVANYGYTF. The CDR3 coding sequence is TGCGCCAGCAGTGACCCTCCAGGGGGGGTACCTGTCGCTAACTATGGCTACACCTTC.

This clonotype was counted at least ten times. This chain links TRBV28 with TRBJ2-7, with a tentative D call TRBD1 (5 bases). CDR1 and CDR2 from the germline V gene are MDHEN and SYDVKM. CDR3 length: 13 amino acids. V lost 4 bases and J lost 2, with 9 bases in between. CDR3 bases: TGTGCCAGCAGTTCGACAGTCGCCTACGAGCAGTACTTC. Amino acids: CASSSTVAYEQYF.

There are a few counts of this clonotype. The CDR3: CASRLSLGRTDTQYF. The CDR3 region has the DNA TGTGCCAGCCGACTCTCATTGGGGCGCACAGATACGCAGTATTTT. The chain uses TRBV28 and TRBJ2-3, with D tentatively TRBD1 (5 bases). Trimming removed 8 bases from V and 1 base from J, with 16 bases in between. The germline CDR1 and CDR2 sequences are MDHEN and SYDVKM. This CDR3 is built from 15 residues.

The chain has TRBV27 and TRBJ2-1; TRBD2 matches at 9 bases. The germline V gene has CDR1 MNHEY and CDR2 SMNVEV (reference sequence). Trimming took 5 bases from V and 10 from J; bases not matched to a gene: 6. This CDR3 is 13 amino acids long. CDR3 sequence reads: CASSHQTSGEQFF. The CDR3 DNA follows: TGTGCCAGCAGTCATCAGACTAGCGGAGAGCAGTTCTTC.

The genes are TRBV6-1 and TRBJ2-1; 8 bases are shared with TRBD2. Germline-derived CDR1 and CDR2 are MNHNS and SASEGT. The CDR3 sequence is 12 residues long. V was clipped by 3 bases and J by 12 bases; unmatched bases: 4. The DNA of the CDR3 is TGTGCCAGCAGTGACGCGGGGGGCGGGCAGTTCTTC. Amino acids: CASSDAGGGQFF.

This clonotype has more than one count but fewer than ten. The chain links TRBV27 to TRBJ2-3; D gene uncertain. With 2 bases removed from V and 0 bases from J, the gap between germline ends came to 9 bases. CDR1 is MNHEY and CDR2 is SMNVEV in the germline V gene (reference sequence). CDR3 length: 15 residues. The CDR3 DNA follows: TGTGCCAGCAGTTTAAAGGGAATGAGCACAGATACGCAGTATTTT. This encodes CASSLKGMSTDTQYF.

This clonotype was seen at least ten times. The CDR3 loop is CASTERSEQYF. Written as DNA, the CDR3 is TGTGCCAGCACCGAAAGGAGCGAGCAGTACTTC. This rearrangement joins TRBV11-2 to TRBJ2-7, with no clear D. Deletions cut 7 bases from V and 6 bases from J, with 10 bases between. The CDR3 sequence is 11 residues long. CDR1 is SGHAT and CDR2 is FQNNGV in the germline V gene.